Following are 27 T cell receptor beta chains from one sample sequenced in a study of blood T cell repertoires in COVID-19. The assay was immunoSEQ multiplex PCR, and TCRdb's table has in-frame clones only and misses some. Here the sample spans about 140,000 clones, 85% to 90% being singletons. Sample: peripheral blood. The receptors originated from a woman aged 55-69 years with acute or convalescent COVID-19.

The rearrangement links TRBV30 to TRBJ1-2; tentatively, D is TRBD1 (6 bases). Germline lookup yields CDR1 GTSNPN and CDR2 SVGIG (reference sequence). Trimming shortened V by 2 bases and J by 0 bases, and 10 bases separated the two germline ends. This CDR3 region has 14 residues. CDR3 protein: CAWSPGQSNYGYTF. The CDR3 DNA is TGTGCCTGGAGTCCTGGACAGTCTAACTATGGCTACACCTTC.

Here the CDR3 reads CASSPGQGALRTEAFF. The CDR3, as DNA: TGTGCCAGCTCACCCGGACAGGGGGCGCTAAGGACTGAAGCTTTCTTT. The chain carries TRBV18 and TRBJ1-1, with TRBD1 matching 11 bases. Germline loops: CDR1 KGHSH, CDR2 LQKENI. The CDR3 totals 16 residues. The V gene end was trimmed by 3 bases and the J gene end by 5 bases; junction bases not matched to a gene: 8.

The V gene is TRBV11-2, the J gene TRBJ2-3; tentative D call: TRBD2 (6 bases). The V end was cut by 2 bases, the J end by 4 bases, with 7 bases between. The CDR3 totals 13 residues. Germline lookup yields CDR1 SGHAT and CDR2 FQNNGV. The CDR3 region is CASSLRESDTQYF. CDR3 coding DNA: TGTGCCAGCAGCTTACGGGAGTCAGATACGCAGTATTTT.

This sequence joins TRBV13 and TRBJ2-1; D is possibly TRBD1 (5 bases). From germline, CDR1 is PRHDT and CDR2 FYEKMQ (reference sequence). V was cut by 6 bases and J by 2 bases, with 11 bases left in between. This CDR3 region has 14 residues. The DNA for the CDR3 is TGTGCCAGCAGACGACAGAGTACCTACAATGAGCAGTTCTTC. It codes for CASRRQSTYNEQFF.

The chain has TRBV19 and TRBJ1-1; D remains unclear. Germline V gene sequence: CDR1 LNHDA, CDR2 SQIVND (reference sequence). The ends were cut back, 3 bases at V and 1 base at J, with 6 bases in the middle. The CDR3 consists of 13 residues. Here the CDR3 DNA reads TGTGCCAGTAGTATTGTTAGGAACACTGAAGCTTTCTTT. Translated: CASSIVRNTEAFF. Full variable domain (remainder filled in from reference TRBV19 and TRBJ1-1): DGGITQSPKYLFRKEGQNVTLSCEQNLNHDAMYWYRQDPGQGLRLIYYSQIVNDFQKGDIAEGYSVSREKKESFPLTVTSAQKNPTAFYLCASSIVRNTEAFFGQGTRLTVV.

V usage is TRBV10-3 and J usage is TRBJ2-5; possible D gene TRBD1, 5 bases. Per germline, CDR1 ENHRY and CDR2 SYGVKD. This CDR3 spans 15 amino acids. Trimming took 3 bases from V and 5 from J, leaving 16 bases between them. DNA for the CDR3: TGTGCCATCAGTGATGCGAGCAGGGCAGGCGAGACCCAGTACTTC. This translates into CAISDASRAGETQYF.

V is TRBV2 and J is TRBJ2-6; 11 bases are shared with TRBD1. This CDR3 comprises 16 residues. V lost 5 bases to trimming and J lost 3 bases; unmatched junction nucleotides: 3. Germline-derived CDR1 and CDR2 are SNHLY and FYNNEI. The CDR3 sequence: CASSPDRGRGANVLTF. Written as DNA, the CDR3 is TGTGCCAGCAGTCCGGACAGGGGGCGTGGGGCCAACGTCCTGACTTTC.

This clone showed up just once. The J gene is TRBJ2-7, the V gene TRBV30; the match to TRBD2 covers 7 bases. V dropped 2 bases and J dropped 3; count of bases not matched to a gene: 7. Germline CDR1 is GTSNPN and CDR2 is SVGIG (reference sequence). The CDR3 sequence is 14 residues long. CDR3 in amino acids: CAWSPWGGNYEQYF. In DNA form, the CDR3 reads TGTGCCTGGAGTCCGTGGGGGGGAAACTACGAGCAGTACTTC.

The chain is built from TRBV11-3 and TRBJ1-4, with D possibly matching TRBD1 (5 bases). The V end lost 0 bases, the J end lost 13 bases, and 9 bases lay between the germline ends. Germline lookup yields CDR1 SGHNT and CDR2 YENEEA. There are 12 residues in the CDR3. In DNA, the CDR3 is TGTGCCAGCAGCTTAGAGAGGGGAGGACTGTTTTTT. Translated, it gives CASSLERGGLFF.

CDR3 nucleotides: TGTGCCAGCTCAGACTTCCAAGAGACCCAGTACTTC. Amino acid sequence: CASSDFQETQYF. This sequence joins TRBV18 and TRBJ2-5; no firm D call. Germline CDR1 is KGHSH and CDR2 is LQKENI. Deletions cut 5 bases from V and 1 base from J, with 5 bases between. CDR3 size: 12 residues.

The gene calls are TRBV5-1 and TRBJ2-1; TRBD1 agrees at 9 bases. The length of the CDR3 is 15 residues. Germline trimming cut 3 bases from V and 6 bases from J; bases unmatched to any gene: 7. Germline CDR1 reads SGHRS; CDR2 reads YFSETQ. The CDR3 loop is CASSSGQGLINEQFF. The CDR3 DNA is TGCGCCAGCAGCTCGGGACAGGGATTAATCAATGAGCAGTTCTTC.

The chain joins TRBV5-1 to TRBJ2-6; the D gene is possibly TRBD1 (5 bases). Germline V gene data show CDR1 as SGHRS and CDR2 as YFSETQ. This CDR3 has 15 amino acids. V was shortened by 4 bases and J by 0 bases, with 8 bases between the two germline ends. The CDR3 region is CASSTGPSGANVLTF. CDR3 sequence (DNA): TGCGCCAGCAGCACAGGACCCTCTGGGGCCAACGTCCTGACTTTC.

V gene TRBV14 combines with J gene TRBJ2-2; D is perhaps TRBD1 (5 bases). Germline V lookup: CDR1 SGHDN, CDR2 FVKESK. CDR3 length: 15 residues. V was shortened by 0 bases and J by 7 bases, with 12 bases between the two germline ends. CDR3 residues: CASSQDSRVYGELFF. The CDR3 nucleotides are TGTGCCAGCAGCCAAGATTCCAGGGTTTACGGGGAGCTGTTTTTT.

This clone was seen a handful of times. CDR3: CASSDSSREGVHGYTF. The CDR3 DNA reads as TGTGCCAGCAGTGACTCGAGTCGGGAGGGGGTCCATGGCTACACCTTC. This chain connects TRBV6-4 to TRBJ1-2; D may be TRBD1 (6 bases). Trimming pared 0 bases from V and 6 bases from J, leaving 17 bases between. This CDR3 comprises 16 residues. CDR1 MRHNA and CDR2 SNTAGT come from the germline V gene.

The V and J genes are TRBV30 and TRBJ1-1; D gene unclear. CDR1 is GTSNPN and CDR2 is SVGIG in the germline V gene (reference sequence). This CDR3 has 17 residues. The V end was cut by 2 bases, the J end by 3 bases, with 22 bases between. This CDR3 reads CAWSTSRLSGVYTEAFF. CDR3 DNA sequence: TGTGCCTGGAGTACCTCCCGCCTTAGCGGCGTTTACACTGAAGCTTTCTTT.

The chain carries TRBV9 and TRBJ2-5, with TRBD2 as a possible D gene (5 bases). Trimming removed 1 base from V and 4 bases from J, with 11 bases in between. The CDR3 extends over 14 amino acids. The V gene's germline CDR1 is SGDLS and CDR2 YYNGEE. CDR3 sequence reads: CASSVREFGETQYF. The CDR3 coding sequence is TGTGCCAGCAGCGTAAGGGAGTTCGGAGAGACCCAGTACTTC.

The chain employs TRBV5-4 and TRBJ2-3; 8 bases match TRBD2. CDR3 length: 15 residues. After removal of 5 bases from V and 2 bases from J, the junction contained 7 bases not matched to a gene. Germline CDR1 reads SGHNT; CDR2 reads YYREEE (reference sequence). CDR3 amino acids: CASRTGGGFTDTQYF. Here the CDR3 DNA reads TGTGCCAGCAGAACGGGGGGGGGATTCACAGATACGCAGTATTTT. The full variable domain, rest sourced from reference TRBV5-4 and TRBJ2-3, is ETGVTQSPTHLIKTRGQQVTLRCSSQSGHNTVSWYQQALGQGPQFIFQYYREEENGRGNFPPRFSGLQFPNYSSELNVNALELDDSALYLCASRTGGGFTDTQYFGPGTRLTVL.

The chain uses TRBV15 and TRBJ2-7; no reliable D call. This CDR3 comprises 11 residues. Germline V gives CDR1 LNHNV, CDR2 YYDKDF (reference sequence). The germline V and J ends were trimmed by 3 bases and 6 bases, with 6 bases remaining between them. CDR3 DNA sequence: TGTGCCACCAGCAGCTACAGCGAGCAGTACTTC. It yields the protein CATSSYSEQYF.

The chain links TRBV6-5 to TRBJ1-2; 7 bases map to TRBD1. The V and J ends lost 5 bases and 6 bases, in that order; junction bases with no gene match: 6. Germline CDR1 and CDR2: MNHEY and SVGAGI. The CDR3 runs to 13 residues. The CDR3 nucleotides are TGTGCCAGCAGTCGTGACAGGGTTCATGGCTACACCTTC. It translates to CASSRDRVHGYTF.

The V and J genes are TRBV25-1 and TRBJ2-1, with D possibly TRBD2 on 5 matching bases. The CDR3 contains 13 residues. Germline V gene lookup returns CDR1 MGHDK and CDR2 SYGVNS. Trimming took off 6 bases at V and 8 bases at J, with 14 bases between the two ends. CDR3 nucleotide sequence: TGTGCCAGCAGCTCGACCTCGGAGGATGAGCAGTTCTTC. Protein sequence: CASSSTSEDEQFF.

The gene calls are TRBV18 and TRBJ2-5; TRBD1 is a possible D gene (6 bases). The V and J ends lost 3 bases and 6 bases respectively, with 14 bases between them. The germline V gene has CDR1 KGHSH and CDR2 LQKENI. This CDR3 contains 14 residues. The CDR3: CASSPGAQDKTQYF. CDR3 bases: TGTGCCAGCTCACCGGGGGCGCAAGATAAGACCCAGTACTTC.

The chain has TRBV4-1 and TRBJ2-3; tentatively, D is TRBD2 (8 bases). Germline values: CDR1 MGHRA, CDR2 YSYEKL. Trimming took off 4 bases at V and 6 bases at J, with 23 bases between the two ends. The CDR3 spans 17 residues. CDR3 sequence (DNA): TGCGCCAGCAGCCCGGGAGGGGGTGCTGGACAGGCTGATACGCAGTATTTT. Amino acids: CASSPGGGAGQADTQYF.

The chain couples TRBV5-6 to TRBJ2-7; 8 bases match TRBD1. CDR3 size: 14 residues. Germline V gives CDR1 SGHDT, CDR2 YYEEEE. Trimming cost V 2 bases and J 2 bases; bases outside gene matches: 3. CDR3 loop: CASSLGTGAYEQYF. The CDR3 DNA sequence: TGTGCCAGCAGCTTAGGGACAGGAGCCTACGAGCAGTACTTC.

There are a few counts of this clone. The gene calls are TRBV29-1 and TRBJ1-2; TRBD1 matches at 7 bases. The CDR3 extends over 13 amino acids. Trimming removed 8 bases from V and 4 bases from J; junction bases left unmatched: 10. The germline CDR1 and CDR2 sequences are SQVTM and ANQGSEA. The CDR3 nucleotides are TGCAGCATAACCCGGACAGGATCCTATGGCTACACCTTC. It encodes CSITRTGSYGYTF.

This clone is a singleton in its sample. The chain's CDR3 is CASTLAGGTDTQYF. The CDR3 DNA reads as TGTGCCAGCACACTAGCGGGGGGCACAGATACGCAGTATTTT. The chain employs TRBV6-6 and TRBJ2-3; 11 nucleotides line up with TRBD2. The CDR3 sequence is 14 residues long. Germline V gene lookup returns CDR1 MNHNY and CDR2 SVGAGI (reference sequence). The V segment lost 7 bases and the J segment 1 base; nucleotides outside the gene matches: 1.

Notes on this clone: The same CDR3 arises from other DNA sequences in this sample as well. The V and J genes are TRBV28 and TRBJ2-2; 11 bases are shared with TRBD2. CDR1 is MDHEN, CDR2 SYDVKM, per germline. The CDR3 is made up of 15 amino acids. Losses at the gene ends were 6 bases for V and 5 bases for J; bases not matched to a gene: 5. The CDR3 nucleotides are TGTGCCAGCAGCCTGGGACTAGCGGTGACCGGGGAGCTGTTTTTT. It specifies CASSLGLAVTGELFF.

This sequence joins TRBV6-5 and TRBJ2-5, with 9 bases identical to TRBD2. Per germline, CDR1 MNHEY and CDR2 SVGAGI. CDR3 length: 16 residues. Germline trimming cut 4 bases from V and 4 bases from J; bases unmatched to any gene: 10. CDR3 coding DNA: TGTGCCAGCAGTTCCCAACTAGCGGGCACGATAGAGACCCAGTACTTC. This translates into CASSSQLAGTIETQYF.